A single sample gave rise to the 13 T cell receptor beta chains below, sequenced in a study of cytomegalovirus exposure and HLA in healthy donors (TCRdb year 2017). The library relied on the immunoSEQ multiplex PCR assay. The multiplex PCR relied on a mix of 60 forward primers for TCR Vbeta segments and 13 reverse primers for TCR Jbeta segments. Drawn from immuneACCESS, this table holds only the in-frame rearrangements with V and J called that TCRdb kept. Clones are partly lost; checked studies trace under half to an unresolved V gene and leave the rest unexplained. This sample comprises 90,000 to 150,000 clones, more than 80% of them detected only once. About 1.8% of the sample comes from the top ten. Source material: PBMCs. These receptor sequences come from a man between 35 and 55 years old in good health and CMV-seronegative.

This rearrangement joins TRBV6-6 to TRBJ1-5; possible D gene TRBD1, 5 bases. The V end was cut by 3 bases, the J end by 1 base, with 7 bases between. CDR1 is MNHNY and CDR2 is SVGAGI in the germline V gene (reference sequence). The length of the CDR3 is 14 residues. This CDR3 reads CASSYGGSNQPQHF. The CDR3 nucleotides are TGTGCCAGCAGTTATGGGGGGAGCAATCAGCCCCAGCATTTT.

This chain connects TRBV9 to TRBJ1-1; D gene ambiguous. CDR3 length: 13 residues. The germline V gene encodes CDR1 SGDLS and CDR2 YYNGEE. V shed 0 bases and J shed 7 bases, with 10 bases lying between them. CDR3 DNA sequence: TGTGCCAGCAGCGTAGGCCCCATAGATGAAGCTTTCTTT. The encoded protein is CASSVGPIDEAFF.

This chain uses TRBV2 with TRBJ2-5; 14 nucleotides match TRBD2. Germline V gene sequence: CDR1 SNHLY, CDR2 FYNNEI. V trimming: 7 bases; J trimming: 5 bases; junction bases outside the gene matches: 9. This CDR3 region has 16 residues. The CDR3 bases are TGTGCCAGCAAGTACGGGACTAGCGGGGGTGGGGAGACCCAGTACTTC. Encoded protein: CASKYGTSGGGETQYF.

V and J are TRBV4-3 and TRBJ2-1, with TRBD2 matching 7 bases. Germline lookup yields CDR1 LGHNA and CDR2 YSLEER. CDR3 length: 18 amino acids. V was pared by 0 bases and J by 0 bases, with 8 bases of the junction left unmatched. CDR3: CASSQDGAVAGSYNEQFF. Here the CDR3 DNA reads TGCGCCAGCAGCCAAGATGGAGCCGTAGCGGGCTCCTACAATGAGCAGTTCTTC.

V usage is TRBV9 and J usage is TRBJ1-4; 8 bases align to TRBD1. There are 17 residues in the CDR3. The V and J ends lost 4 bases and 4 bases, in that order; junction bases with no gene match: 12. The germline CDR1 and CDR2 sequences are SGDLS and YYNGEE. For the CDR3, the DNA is TGTGCCAGCAGCCCGGGGACAGGTGGATATGATAATGAAAAACTGTTTTTT. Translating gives CASSPGTGGYDNEKLFF.

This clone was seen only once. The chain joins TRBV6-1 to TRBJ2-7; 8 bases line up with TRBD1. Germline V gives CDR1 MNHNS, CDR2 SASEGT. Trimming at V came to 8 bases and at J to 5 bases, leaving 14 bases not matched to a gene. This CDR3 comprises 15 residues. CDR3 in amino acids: CASARQGSIGDEQYF. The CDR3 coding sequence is TGTGCCAGCGCTAGACAGGGGTCGATTGGCGACGAGCAGTACTTC.

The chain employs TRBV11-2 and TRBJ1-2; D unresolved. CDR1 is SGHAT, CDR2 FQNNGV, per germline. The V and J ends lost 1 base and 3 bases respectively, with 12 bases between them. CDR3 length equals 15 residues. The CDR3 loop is CASSLGGNRYYGYTF. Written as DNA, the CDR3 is TGTGCCAGCAGCTTAGGAGGGAACCGGTACTATGGCTACACCTTC.

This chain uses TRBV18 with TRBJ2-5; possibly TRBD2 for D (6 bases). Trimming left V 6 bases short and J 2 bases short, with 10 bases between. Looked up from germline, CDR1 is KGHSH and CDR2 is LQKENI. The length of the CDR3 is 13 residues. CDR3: CASSRGLQETQYF. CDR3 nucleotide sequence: TGTGCCAGCTCTCGGGGACTTCAAGAGACCCAGTACTTC.

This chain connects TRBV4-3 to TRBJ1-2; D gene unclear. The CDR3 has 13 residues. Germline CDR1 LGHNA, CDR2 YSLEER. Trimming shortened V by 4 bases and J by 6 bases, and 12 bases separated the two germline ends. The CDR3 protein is CASSRRTGNGYTF. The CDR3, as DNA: TGCGCCAGCAGCCGCCGGACGGGAAATGGCTACACCTTC.

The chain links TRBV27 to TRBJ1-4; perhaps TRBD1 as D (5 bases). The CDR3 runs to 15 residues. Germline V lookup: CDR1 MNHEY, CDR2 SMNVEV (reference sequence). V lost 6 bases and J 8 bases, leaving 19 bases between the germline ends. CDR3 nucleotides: TGTGCCAGCAGCATAAAGGGGAATCAAATCGAAAAACTGTTTTTT. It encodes CASSIKGNQIEKLFF.

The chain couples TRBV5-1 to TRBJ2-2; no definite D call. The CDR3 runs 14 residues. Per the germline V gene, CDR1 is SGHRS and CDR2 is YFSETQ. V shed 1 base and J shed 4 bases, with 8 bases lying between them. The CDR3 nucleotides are TGCGCCAGCAGCTTGTCTATGAGCACCGGGGAGCTGTTTTTT. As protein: CASSLSMSTGELFF.

The CDR3 region has the DNA TGTGCCAGCCGACAGGGGGCGCGGCCCAATGAGCAGTTCTTC. This sequence encodes CASRQGARPNEQFF. The rearrangement links TRBV6-5 to TRBJ2-1; TRBD1 aligns across 10 bases. CDR1 is MNHEY and CDR2 is SVGAGI in the germline V gene. This CDR3 comprises 14 residues. V dropped 8 bases and J dropped 6; count of bases not matched to a gene: 7.

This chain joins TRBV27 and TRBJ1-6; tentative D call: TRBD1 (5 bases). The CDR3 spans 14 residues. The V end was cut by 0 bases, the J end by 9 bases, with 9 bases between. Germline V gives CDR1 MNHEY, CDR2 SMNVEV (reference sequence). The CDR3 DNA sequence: TGTGCCAGCAGTTTATCTCAGGGCGGTTCACCCCTCCACTTT. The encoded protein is CASSLSQGGSPLHF.